Listed below are T cell receptor beta chains from one sample, sequenced in a study of shared T cell receptors in the human thymus. Clones were sequenced by immunoSEQ multiplex PCR, and TCRdb holds only the in-frame ones, with some missing. The repertoire holds roughly 410,000 clones, with approximately 95% as singletons. The sample taken for sequencing was thymocytes. These receptors were obtained from a human donor. Each CDR3 is given with its conserved first and last residue. Each record gives: V gene, D gene, J gene, clone size, CDR3 protein, CDR3 DNA. The D gene is left open where the match is weak. The size entry is marked missing in some rows and otherwise reads once, few, many or a size class.

v_gene: TRBV11-2; d_gene: .; j_gene: TRBJ1-1; abundance: .; CDR3aa: CASSLTAGPTNTEAFF; CDR3nt: TGTGCCAGCAGCTTAACAGCGGGACCTACGAACACTGAAGCTTTCTTT
v_gene: TRBV16; d_gene: TRBD1; j_gene: TRBJ1-2; abundance: .; CDR3aa: CASSLDCGTGDGYTF; CDR3nt: TGTGCCAGCAGTCTCGACTGCGGGACAGGGGATGGCTACACCTTC
v_gene: TRBV21-1; d_gene: .; j_gene: TRBJ2-7; abundance: .; CDR3aa: CASSPAWTSGFTPEQYF; CDR3nt: TGTGCCAGCAGCCCCGCTTGGACTAGCGGGTTTACGCCCGAGCAGTACTTC
v_gene: TRBV20-1; d_gene: .; j_gene: TRBJ2-5; abundance: .; CDR3aa: CSASPETQYF; CDR3nt: TGCAGTGCTTCCCCGGAGACCCAGTACTTC
v_gene: TRBV5-4; d_gene: TRBD1; j_gene: TRBJ1-4; abundance: .; CDR3aa: CASSLYTGGQNEKLFF; CDR3nt: TGTGCCAGCAGCTTGTATACAGGGGGCCAGAATGAAAAACTGTTTTTT
v_gene: TRBV28; d_gene: TRBD1; j_gene: TRBJ1-1; abundance: .; CDR3aa: CASRTTTGNIRNTEAFF; CDR3nt: TGTGCCAGCAGAACAACGACAGGGAATATCCGGAACACTGAAGCTTTCTTT
v_gene: TRBV27; d_gene: .; j_gene: TRBJ2-1; abundance: .; CDR3aa: CASSLSDSNEQFF; CDR3nt: TGTGCCAGCAGTTTATCGGACAGCAATGAGCAGTTCTTC
v_gene: TRBV30; d_gene: .; j_gene: TRBJ2-7; abundance: .; CDR3aa: CAWSSSYEQYF; CDR3nt: TGTGCCTGGAGTTCCAGCTACGAGCAGTACTTC
v_gene: TRBV27; d_gene: .; j_gene: TRBJ2-2; abundance: .; CDR3aa: CASRWKDSGELFF; CDR3nt: TGTGCCAGCAGGTGGAAAGACTCCGGGGAGCTGTTTTTT
v_gene: TRBV19; d_gene: .; j_gene: TRBJ1-2; abundance: .; CDR3aa: CASSMGTGNYGYTF; CDR3nt: TGTGCCAGTAGTATGGGTACGGGGAACTATGGCTACACCTTC
v_gene: TRBV7-4; d_gene: .; j_gene: TRBJ2-6; abundance: .; CDR3aa: CASSLADRATSWEDVLTF; CDR3nt: TGTGCCAGCAGCTTAGCGGATAGGGCCACTAGTTGGGAGGACGTCCTGACTTTC
v_gene: TRBV7-4; d_gene: .; j_gene: TRBJ1-5; abundance: .; CDR3aa: CASSLLVGNTVHWGENQPQHF; CDR3nt: TGTGCCAGCAGCTTACTGGTGGGAAATACTGTACATTGGGGTGAGAATCAGCCCCAGCATTTT
v_gene: TRBV19; d_gene: .; j_gene: TRBJ2-3; abundance: .; CDR3aa: CASSLWSPTDTQYF; CDR3nt: TGTGCCAGTAGTTTATGGAGCCCCACAGATACGCAGTATTTT
v_gene: TRBV28; d_gene: .; j_gene: TRBJ1-2; abundance: .; CDR3aa: CASSTSHRRANYGYTF; CDR3nt: TGTGCCAGCAGTACATCTCACCGGAGAGCGAACTATGGCTACACCTTC
v_gene: TRBV7-9; d_gene: TRBD2; j_gene: TRBJ2-5; abundance: .; CDR3aa: CASSFPSSGKGETQYF; CDR3nt: TGTGCCAGCAGCTTCCCGTCTAGCGGGAAAGGGGAGACCCAGTACTTC
v_gene: TRBV18; d_gene: TRBD1; j_gene: TRBJ1-2; abundance: .; CDR3aa: CASSKPDRVYGYTF; CDR3nt: TGTGCCAGCTCAAAACCGGACAGGGTCTATGGCTACACCTTC
v_gene: TRBV5-4; d_gene: .; j_gene: TRBJ2-5; abundance: .; CDR3aa: CASSRGPEHQETQYF; CDR3nt: TGTGCCAGCAGCAGAGGACCGGAGCACCAAGAGACCCAGTACTTC
v_gene: TRBV5-1; d_gene: TRBD2; j_gene: TRBJ2-7; abundance: once; CDR3aa: CASTSDPTSTYEQYF; CDR3nt: TGCGCCAGCACCAGCGACCCGACTAGCACCTACGAGCAGTACTTC
v_gene: TRBV9; d_gene: .; j_gene: TRBJ2-1; abundance: once; CDR3aa: CASSVALSFDEQFF; CDR3nt: TGTGCCAGCAGCGTAGCTCTGAGTTTCGATGAGCAGTTCTTC
v_gene: TRBV7-8; d_gene: TRBD2; j_gene: TRBJ2-1; abundance: .; CDR3aa: CASSNSGRGYNEQFF; CDR3nt: TGTGCCAGCAGCAATAGCGGGAGAGGGTACAATGAGCAGTTCTTC
v_gene: TRBV2; d_gene: TRBD2; j_gene: TRBJ2-3; abundance: .; CDR3aa: CASSDGTSGADTQYF; CDR3nt: TGTGCCAGCAGTGATGGAACTAGCGGGGCAGATACGCAGTATTTT
v_gene: TRBV6-4; d_gene: .; j_gene: TRBJ2-7; abundance: .; CDR3aa: CASSDSDDEQYF; CDR3nt: TGTGCCAGCAGTGACTCGGACGACGAGCAGTACTTC
v_gene: TRBV28; d_gene: TRBD1; j_gene: TRBJ1-2; abundance: .; CDR3aa: CASSWTGLPGGYTF; CDR3nt: TGTGCCAGCAGTTGGACAGGACTTCCGGGGGGCTACACCTTC
v_gene: TRBV27; d_gene: .; j_gene: TRBJ2-5; abundance: .; CDR3aa: CASSSWYQETQYF; CDR3nt: TGTGCCAGCAGTTCCTGGTACCAAGAGACCCAGTACTTC
v_gene: TRBV18; d_gene: .; j_gene: TRBJ2-4; abundance: .; CDR3aa: CASSPEGATKNIQYF; CDR3nt: TGTGCCAGCTCACCAGAGGGTGCGACCAAAAACATTCAGTACTTC
v_gene: TRBV7-2; d_gene: .; j_gene: TRBJ2-5; abundance: .; CDR3aa: CASSAPQGETQYF; CDR3nt: TGTGCCAGCAGCGCGCCCCAGGGGGAGACCCAGTACTTC
v_gene: TRBV18; d_gene: .; j_gene: TRBJ2-1; abundance: .; CDR3aa: CASSPGVRSYNEQFF; CDR3nt: TGTGCCAGCTCACCAGGGGTAAGGTCCTACAATGAGCAGTTCTTC
v_gene: TRBV7-6; d_gene: TRBD2; j_gene: TRBJ2-5; abundance: .; CDR3aa: CASSCILAGELVTQYF; CDR3nt: TGTGCCAGCAGCTGTATACTAGCGGGAGAATTAGTGACCCAGTACTTC
v_gene: TRBV5-1; d_gene: TRBD1; j_gene: TRBJ2-3; abundance: .; CDR3aa: CASSSNRGPTDTQYF; CDR3nt: TGCGCCAGCAGCTCAAACAGGGGGCCTACAGATACGCAGTATTTT
v_gene: TRBV28; d_gene: .; j_gene: TRBJ1-5; abundance: few; CDR3aa: CASSDRRLNQPQHF; CDR3nt: TGTGCCAGCAGTGACAGAAGGCTCAATCAGCCCCAGCATTTT
v_gene: TRBV5-4; d_gene: .; j_gene: TRBJ2-7; abundance: .; CDR3aa: CASSFQGSNYSYEQYF; CDR3nt: TGTGCCAGCAGCTTCCAGGGAAGCAACTACTCCTACGAGCAGTACTTC
v_gene: TRBV19; d_gene: .; j_gene: TRBJ1-5; abundance: .; CDR3aa: CASSKAPRGNQPQHF; CDR3nt: TGTGCCAGTAGTAAAGCACCCCGCGGCAATCAGCCCCAGCATTTT
v_gene: TRBV6-6; d_gene: TRBD2; j_gene: TRBJ2-7; abundance: .; CDR3aa: CASASSGTSGSRQYF; CDR3nt: TGTGCCAGCGCCTCGTCCGGGACTAGCGGGAGCAGGCAGTACTTC
v_gene: TRBV5-4; d_gene: TRBD1; j_gene: TRBJ2-1; abundance: .; CDR3aa: CASSLAGGTGTHEQFF; CDR3nt: TGTGCCAGCAGCTTGGCTGGGGGGACAGGGACTCATGAGCAGTTCTTC
v_gene: TRBV27; d_gene: .; j_gene: TRBJ2-1; abundance: .; CDR3aa: CASSFRYPLYEQFF; CDR3nt: TGTGCCAGCAGTTTCCGCTACCCCCTATATGAGCAGTTCTTC
v_gene: TRBV7-9; d_gene: .; j_gene: TRBJ2-1; abundance: .; CDR3aa: CASSLAEWNEQFF; CDR3nt: TGTGCCAGCAGCTTAGCGGAGTGGAATGAGCAGTTCTTC
v_gene: TRBV5-1; d_gene: .; j_gene: TRBJ2-1; abundance: .; CDR3aa: CASSLSRGDEQFF; CDR3nt: TGCGCCAGCAGCTTGTCCCGGGGTGATGAGCAGTTCTTC
v_gene: TRBV5-6; d_gene: TRBD1; j_gene: TRBJ2-3; abundance: .; CDR3aa: CACYKDRGTDTQYF; CDR3nt: TGTGCCTGCTATAAGGACAGGGGCACAGATACGCAGTATTTT
v_gene: TRBV21-1; d_gene: .; j_gene: TRBJ2-3; abundance: .; CDR3aa: CASSKGLGTGGTDTQYF; CDR3nt: TGTGCCAGCAGCAAAGGGCTGGGGACAGGGGGCACAGATACGCAGTATTTT
v_gene: TRBV15; d_gene: TRBD2; j_gene: TRBJ2-1; abundance: .; CDR3aa: CATSRGGLAGIVSYNEQFF; CDR3nt: TGTGCCACCAGCAGAGGAGGACTAGCGGGAATCGTGTCCTACAATGAGCAGTTCTTC
v_gene: TRBV7-2; d_gene: TRBD2; j_gene: TRBJ2-7; abundance: .; CDR3aa: CASSLRGGLAGGSYEQYF; CDR3nt: TGTGCCAGCAGCTTACGCGGAGGACTAGCGGGAGGGTCCTACGAGCAGTACTTC
v_gene: TRBV21-1; d_gene: .; j_gene: TRBJ2-7; abundance: .; CDR3aa: CASIPPGRGSSYEQYF; CDR3nt: TGTGCCAGCATACCACCCGGACGGGGAAGCTCCTACGAGCAGTACTTC
v_gene: TRBV7-3; d_gene: .; j_gene: TRBJ2-7; abundance: .; CDR3aa: CASSIKEREQYF; CDR3nt: TGTGCCAGCAGCATCAAAGAGCGCGAGCAGTACTTC
v_gene: TRBV7-9; d_gene: .; j_gene: TRBJ1-4; abundance: .; CDR3aa: CASSLRDRQGEKLFF; CDR3nt: TGTGCCAGCAGCTTAAGGGACCGGCAAGGGGAAAAACTGTTTTTT
v_gene: TRBV7-7; d_gene: .; j_gene: TRBJ2-5; abundance: .; CDR3aa: CASSSGPGQAETQYF; CDR3nt: TGTGCTAGCAGCTCGGGACCGGGCCAGGCGGAGACCCAGTACTTC
v_gene: TRBV5-5; d_gene: TRBD1; j_gene: TRBJ2-4; abundance: .; CDR3aa: CASSCPGQGRAKNIQYF; CDR3nt: TGTGCCAGCAGCTGTCCGGGACAGGGGAGGGCCAAAAACATTCAGTACTTC
v_gene: TRBV7-2; d_gene: TRBD1; j_gene: TRBJ1-2; abundance: .; CDR3aa: CASSRTGGNYGYTF; CDR3nt: TGTGCCAGCAGCCGGACAGGGGGTAACTATGGCTACACCTTC
v_gene: TRBV27; d_gene: .; j_gene: TRBJ1-2; abundance: .; CDR3aa: CASSFGGRGRYGYTF; CDR3nt: TGTGCCAGCAGTTTCGGGGGCAGGGGAAGATATGGCTACACCTTC
v_gene: TRBV6-6; d_gene: TRBD2; j_gene: TRBJ2-2; abundance: .; CDR3aa: CASSPAGVSGELFF; CDR3nt: TGTGCCAGCAGTCCGGCGGGAGTGTCCGGGGAGCTGTTTTTT
v_gene: TRBV6-6; d_gene: .; j_gene: TRBJ1-4; abundance: .; CDR3aa: CASSLREKLFF; CDR3nt: TGTGCCAGCAGTTTGAGGGAAAAACTGTTTTTT
v_gene: TRBV5-1; d_gene: .; j_gene: TRBJ2-6; abundance: .; CDR3aa: CASSLKNDRSTLGANVLTF; CDR3nt: TGCGCCAGCAGCTTAAAAAATGACAGGTCCACCCTAGGGGCCAACGTCCTGACTTTC
v_gene: TRBV25-1; d_gene: .; j_gene: TRBJ2-7; abundance: .; CDR3aa: CASSEFSASPFYEQYF; CDR3nt: TGTGCCAGCAGTGAATTTAGTGCCTCCCCCTTCTACGAGCAGTACTTC